These 32 T cell receptor beta chains share one sample of origin, sequenced in a study of immune cell composition in non-small cell lung cancer. Sequenced by immunoSEQ multiplex PCR; TCRdb stores in-frame clones only, minus some. This sample has some 3,900 clones, with 74% found just once. The sequencing input was lung tumor tissue. These TCRs come from a human donor with non-small cell lung cancer.

The rearrangement links TRBV7-2 to TRBJ1-1, with 10 bases fitting TRBD1. The trim removed 7 bases at V and 4 bases at J, leaving 3 bases unmatched. CDR1 and CDR2 from the germline V gene are SGHTA and FQGNSA. The CDR3 has 13 amino acids. This chain's CDR3 is CASKGQGGTEAFF. The CDR3 DNA reads as TGTGCCAGCAAAGGACAGGGGGGCACTGAAGCTTTCTTT.

This clone came up a few times. The rearrangement uses TRBV28 and TRBJ2-7; 7 positions agree with TRBD1. Unmatched junction bases numbered 2, after V lost 6 bases and J lost 0 bases. CDR3 length: 13 residues. Germline values: CDR1 MDHEN, CDR2 SYDVKM. CDR3 protein: CASRTGSSYEQYF. CDR3 nucleotides: TGTGCCAGCAGGACAGGGAGCTCCTACGAGCAGTACTTC.

The rearrangement joins TRBV19 to TRBJ2-1; possible D gene TRBD1, 5 bases. Trimming shortened V by 3 bases and J by 6 bases, and 15 bases separated the two germline ends. The V gene's germline CDR1 is LNHDA and CDR2 SQIVND (reference sequence). This CDR3 spans 15 amino acids. The CDR3 DNA reads as TGTGCCAGTAGTATGACGCAGGGAACATCCAATGAGCAGTTCTTC. Its translation is CASSMTQGTSNEQFF.

The chain couples TRBV11-2 to TRBJ1-1, with D possibly being TRBD1 (5 bases). CDR3 size: 17 residues. Germline V gives CDR1 SGHAT, CDR2 FQNNGV. The V and J ends lost 6 bases and 4 bases respectively, with 24 bases between them. The CDR3: CASSSLSWRGAVTEAFF. DNA of the CDR3: TGTGCCAGCAGTTCCCTTTCCTGGCGGGGCGCGGTCACTGAAGCTTTCTTT. Variable domain in full (rest from reference TRBV11-2 and TRBJ1-1): EAGVAQSPRYKIIEKRQSVAFWCNPISGHATLYWYQQILGQGPKLLIQFQNNGVVDDSQLPKDRFSAERLKGVDSTLKIQPAKLEDSAVYLCASSSLSWRGAVTEAFFGQGTRLTVV.

The chain couples TRBV29-1 to TRBJ2-1, with D possibly matching TRBD2 (5 bases). V lost 3 bases and J lost 3, with 15 bases in between. The CDR3 spans 15 residues. Germline V gene sequence: CDR1 SQVTM, CDR2 ANQGSEA. The CDR3 sequence: CSVEGYRRNYNEQFF. CDR3 coding DNA: TGCAGCGTTGAGGGATATCGGAGGAACTACAATGAGCAGTTCTTC.

The chain couples TRBV6-5 to TRBJ1-1; D gene ambiguous. In germline, CDR1 is MNHEY, CDR2 SVGAGI. This CDR3 is 13 amino acids long. V was clipped by 8 bases and J by 7 bases, with 17 bases between them. The CDR3 protein is CASGLGLGSEAFF. In DNA form, the CDR3 reads TGTGCCAGCGGCCTAGGATTAGGGAGTGAAGCTTTCTTT.

This clone was detected only a few times. The chain employs TRBV5-5 and TRBJ1-1; the D gene is possibly TRBD1 (5 bases). V lost 3 bases and J 3 bases, leaving 9 bases between the germline ends. Germline CDR1 is SGHKS and CDR2 is YYEKEE (reference sequence). The CDR3 sequence is 13 residues long. CDR3 residues: CASSSWGDTEAFF. The CDR3 coding sequence is TGTGCCAGCAGCTCGTGGGGGGACACTGAAGCTTTCTTT. The full variable domain, rest sourced from reference TRBV5-5 and TRBJ1-1, is DAGVTQSPTHLIKTRGQQVTLRCSPISGHKSVSWYQQVLGQGPQFIFQYYEKEERGRGNFPDRFSARQFPNYSSELNVNALLLGDSALYLCASSSWGDTEAFFGQGTRLTVV.

The rearrangement links TRBV19 to TRBJ2-5; TRBD1 matches 11 bases. This CDR3 has 15 residues. Germline values: CDR1 LNHDA, CDR2 SQIVND (reference sequence). With V trimmed by 6 bases and J by 5 bases, 8 bases remained unmatched. The CDR3 spells CASSLGTGGMETQYF. CDR3 DNA sequence: TGTGCCAGTAGCCTCGGGACAGGGGGTATGGAGACCCAGTACTTC.

V usage is TRBV9 and J usage is TRBJ2-2; D is possibly TRBD2 (5 bases). The CDR3 consists of 16 residues. V was shortened by 0 bases and J by 6 bases, with 15 bases between the two germline ends. CDR1 is SGDLS, CDR2 YYNGEE, per germline. CDR3 bases: TGTGCCAGCAGCGTAGCTTCGGGGATTTATCCCGGGGAGCTGTTTTTT. Translated, it gives CASSVASGIYPGELFF.

The rearrangement uses TRBV21-1 and TRBJ2-2; the table gives TRBD1 as D, unverified against the DNA. TRBV21-1 is labeled a pseudogene. This CDR3 is 19 amino acids long. The CDR3 DNA reads as TGTGCCAGCAGCAAAGTAGTTTCTGAACAGGGGAATAACACCGGGGAGCTGTTTTTT. It codes for CASSKVVSEQGNNTGELFF.

This clone occurred a few times. The chain links TRBV9 to TRBJ2-2; perhaps TRBD2 as D (6 bases). The V and J ends lost 0 bases and 5 bases respectively, with 17 bases between them. Germline lookup yields CDR1 SGDLS and CDR2 YYNGEE. CDR3 length: 17 residues. CDR3 bases: TGTGCCAGCAGCGTAGCCCCGGGTAGCGGACTAACCGGGGAGCTGTTTTTT. Residues: CASSVAPGSGLTGELFF.

J is TRBJ1-2 and V is TRBV2, with D possibly matching TRBD1 (6 bases). Trimming left V 5 bases short and J 4 bases short, with 11 bases between. The V gene's germline CDR1 is SNHLY and CDR2 FYNNEI. This CDR3 is 13 amino acids long. This chain's CDR3 is CASSQQGGYGYTF. The CDR3 coding sequence is TGTGCCAGCAGTCAACAGGGTGGCTATGGCTACACCTTC.

The chain carries TRBV6-1 and TRBJ2-2; D not certain. Trimming left V 4 bases short and J 4 bases short, with 13 bases between. Germline CDR1 MNHNS, CDR2 SASEGT. The CDR3 is made up of 15 amino acids. The CDR3 loop reads CASSGYPVRTGELFF. The CDR3 nucleotides read TGTGCCAGCAGTGGCTATCCGGTCCGCACCGGGGAGCTGTTTTTT.

J is TRBJ2-7 and V is TRBV5-4; 8 bases are a match to TRBD1. V lost 3 bases, J lost 0 bases, and 5 bases stayed unmatched. There are 15 residues in the CDR3. Germline loops: CDR1 SGHNT, CDR2 YYREEE (reference sequence). This CDR3 reads CASSSKTGVSYEQYF. The CDR3 bases are TGTGCCAGCAGCTCGAAGACAGGGGTCTCCTACGAGCAGTACTTC.

The V gene is TRBV7-2, the J gene TRBJ2-7, with 7 bases lining up with TRBD2. CDR1 is SGHTA and CDR2 is FQGNSA in the germline V gene. This CDR3 spans 15 amino acids. With V trimmed by 1 base and J by 1 base, 4 bases remained unmatched. The CDR3 DNA sequence: TGTGCCAGCAGCTTAGATTTTAGCGGGTCCTACGAGCAGTACTTC. Its protein product is CASSLDFSGSYEQYF.

This clone appeared once. This chain joins TRBV6-5 and TRBJ1-1, with D unresolved. With 7 bases removed from V and 1 base from J, the gap between germline ends came to 13 bases. Germline assignment: CDR1 MNHEY and CDR2 SVGAGI. This CDR3 is 14 amino acids long. The CDR3 loop is CASIPQRGNTEAFF. The CDR3 nucleotides are TGTGCCAGCATCCCACAGCGGGGGAACACTGAAGCTTTCTTT.

This rearrangement joins TRBV9 to TRBJ2-5; 10 nucleotides agree with TRBD2. Trimming cost V 0 bases and J 4 bases; bases outside gene matches: 3. CDR1 and CDR2 from the germline V gene are SGDLS and YYNGEE. The CDR3 extends over 15 amino acids. In DNA, the CDR3 is TGTGCCAGCAGCGTAGATCTAGCGGGGGCAGAGACCCAGTACTTC. It specifies CASSVDLAGAETQYF. Using reference TRBV9 and TRBJ2-5 for the parts outside the CDR3, the full variable domain is DSGVTQTPKHLITATGQRVTLRCSPRSGDLSVYWYQQSLDQGLQFLIQYYNGEERAKGNILERFSAQQFPDLHSELNLSSLELGDSALYFCASSVDLAGAETQYFGPGTRLLVL.

The rearrangement links TRBV29-1 to TRBJ2-1; 7 nucleotides match TRBD2. The CDR3 has 16 amino acids. Trimming cost V 4 bases and J 2 bases; bases outside gene matches: 11. Germline values: CDR1 SQVTM, CDR2 ANQGSEA. CDR3 DNA: TGCAGCGTTGTGGGTGGGGCTAGCGGTACCTACAATGAGCAGTTCTTC. This codes for CSVVGGASGTYNEQFF.

CDR3 region: CASSSTSGKYNEQFF. CDR3 in DNA: TGTGCCAGCAGTTCCACTAGCGGGAAATACAATGAGCAGTTCTTC. The chain uses TRBV6-6 and TRBJ2-1; 10 bases match TRBD2. Germline V lookup: CDR1 MNHNY, CDR2 SVGAGI (reference sequence). The CDR3 covers 15 residues. Trimming cost V 4 bases and J 4 bases; bases outside gene matches: 4.

The chain is built from TRBV14 and TRBJ1-1; 7 bases align to TRBD1. The CDR3 covers 13 residues. Germline-derived CDR1 and CDR2 are SGHDN and FVKESK. J lost 5 bases, V lost 6 bases, and 6 bases had no gene match. CDR3 DNA sequence: TGTGCCAGCAGTCTAGGGGGCGAGACTGAAGCTTTCTTT. The encoded protein is CASSLGGETEAFF.

The V call is TRBV5-1, the J call TRBJ1-1; 7 nucleotides line up with TRBD1. The CDR3 runs 14 residues. The V gene's germline CDR1 is SGHRS and CDR2 YFSETQ. The V gene end was trimmed by 4 bases and the J gene end by 0 bases; junction bases not matched to a gene: 3. The CDR3: CASSLGQMNTEAFF. CDR3 nucleotide sequence: TGCGCCAGCAGCCTGGGACAGATGAACACTGAAGCTTTCTTT.

The CDR3: CASSRAGGGLGEAFF. The DNA for the CDR3 is TGTGCCAGCAGCCGGGCAGGAGGGGGCTTGGGTGAAGCTTTCTTT. The chain recombines TRBV28 with TRBJ1-1; TRBD1 aligns across 7 bases. V was pared by 6 bases and J by 7 bases, with 14 bases of the junction left unmatched. Germline V gene data show CDR1 as MDHEN and CDR2 as SYDVKM. This CDR3 region has 15 residues.

The V gene is TRBV7-8, the J gene TRBJ1-1; 7 bases map to TRBD1. Germline assignment: CDR1 SGHVS and CDR2 FQNEAQ. Trimming took 5 bases from V and 3 from J; bases not matched to a gene: 3. The CDR3 consists of 13 residues. The CDR3 loop is CASSQGGDTEAFF. CDR3 in DNA: TGTGCCAGCAGCCAGGGGGGCGACACTGAAGCTTTCTTT.

The CDR3 protein is CASSPAGTGGVGYTF. The CDR3 bases are TGTGCCAGCAGCCCGGCCGGGACAGGGGGCGTCGGCTACACCTTC. The chain couples TRBV14 to TRBJ1-2, with 12 nucleotides matching TRBD1. CDR3 length equals 15 residues. The junction had 8 bases not matched to a gene; V was cut back by 4 bases and J by 8 bases. Germline-derived CDR1 and CDR2 are SGHDN and FVKESK. The whole variable domain, filled in from reference TRBV14 and TRBJ1-2, reads EAGVTQFPSHSVIEKGQTVTLRCDPISGHDNLYWYRRVMGKEIKFLLHFVKESKQDESGMPNNRFLAERTGGTYSTLKVQPAELEDSGVYFCASSPAGTGGVGYTFGSGTRLTVV.

The gene calls are TRBV28 and TRBJ2-2; D might be TRBD1 (5 bases). V was shortened by 5 bases and J by 9 bases, with 25 bases between the two germline ends. Germline-derived CDR1 and CDR2 are MDHEN and SYDVKM. The CDR3 spans 17 residues. Written as DNA, the CDR3 is TGTGCCAGCAGTCCCCTAAGAGGACACAACCCCGGCCGGGAGCTGTTTTTT. It codes for CASSPLRGHNPGRELFF.

This chain connects TRBV6-1 to TRBJ2-3; D perhaps matches TRBD1 (6 bases). This CDR3 contains 15 residues. The germline gives CDR1 MNHNS, CDR2 SASEGT. V gave up 7 bases and J gave up 3 bases, with 17 bases separating them. CDR3 nucleotides: TGTGCCAGCACCCAGGGGCGAGGTAGGACAGATACGCAGTATTTT. It codes for CASTQGRGRTDTQYF.

This rearrangement joins TRBV5-1 to TRBJ2-1; weak D call: TRBD2 (6 bases). With 4 bases removed from V and 0 bases from J, the gap between germline ends came to 11 bases. CDR1 is SGHRS, CDR2 YFSETQ, per germline. The CDR3 covers 15 residues. Here the CDR3 reads CASSAPSDSYNEQFF. CDR3 nucleotides: TGCGCCAGCAGCGCTCCTAGCGACTCCTACAATGAGCAGTTCTTC.

This CDR3 reads CASSFEGARTQYF. Written as DNA, the CDR3 is TGTGCCAGCAGCTTCGAGGGGGCGAGGACCCAGTACTTC. This chain links TRBV5-5 with TRBJ2-5, with 7 positions matching TRBD1. Germline V CDR1 and CDR2: SGHKS, YYEKEE (reference sequence). This CDR3 comprises 13 residues. Germline trimming cut 2 bases from V and 7 bases from J; bases unmatched to any gene: 5.

This clone has a handful of counts. V gene TRBV15 combines with J gene TRBJ1-5, with 7 bases fitting TRBD1. Germline lookup yields CDR1 LNHNV and CDR2 YYDKDF (reference sequence). Losses at the gene ends were 1 base for V and 3 bases for J; bases not matched to a gene: 12. The CDR3 spans 18 residues. The CDR3 reads CATSRAGDSSRANQPQHF. CDR3 coding DNA: TGTGCCACCAGCAGAGCAGGGGACAGCTCACGGGCCAATCAGCCCCAGCATTTT.

The genes are TRBV5-1 and TRBJ2-3; 14 bases match TRBD2. Germline V gives CDR1 SGHRS, CDR2 YFSETQ. Trimming at V came to 4 bases and at J to 6 bases, leaving 4 bases not matched to a gene. The CDR3 has 15 amino acids. The CDR3 DNA reads as TGCGCCAGCAGCACGGGACTAGCGGGAGAGGATACGCAGTATTTT. It specifies CASSTGLAGEDTQYF.

The chain employs TRBV19 and TRBJ1-2; 8 nucleotides line up with TRBD1. This CDR3 is 18 amino acids long. CDR1 and CDR2 (germline): LNHDA, SQIVND (reference sequence). The junction had 20 bases not matched to a gene; V was cut back by 5 bases and J by 6 bases. The CDR3 reads CASSAQLGGTGRLNGYTF. In nucleotides, the CDR3 is TGTGCCAGTAGTGCTCAGCTAGGGGGGACAGGACGACTTAATGGCTACACCTTC.

A few counts support this clone. The J gene is TRBJ2-7, the V gene TRBV28; possibly TRBD1 for D (6 bases). The CDR3 covers 13 residues. V was clipped by 5 bases and J by 7 bases, with 15 bases between them. CDR1 MDHEN and CDR2 SYDVKM come from the germline V gene. CDR3 nucleotides: TGTGCCAGCAGTGCCCCCTCCGGACAGGAGCAGTACTTC. Translating gives CASSAPSGQEQYF. Complete variable domain (other parts from reference TRBV28 and TRBJ2-7): DVKVTQSSRYLVKRTGEKVFLECVQDMDHENMFWYRQDPGLGLRLIYFSYDVKMKEKGDIPEGYSVSREKKERFSLILESASTNQTSMYLCASSAPSGQEQYFGPGTRLTVT.